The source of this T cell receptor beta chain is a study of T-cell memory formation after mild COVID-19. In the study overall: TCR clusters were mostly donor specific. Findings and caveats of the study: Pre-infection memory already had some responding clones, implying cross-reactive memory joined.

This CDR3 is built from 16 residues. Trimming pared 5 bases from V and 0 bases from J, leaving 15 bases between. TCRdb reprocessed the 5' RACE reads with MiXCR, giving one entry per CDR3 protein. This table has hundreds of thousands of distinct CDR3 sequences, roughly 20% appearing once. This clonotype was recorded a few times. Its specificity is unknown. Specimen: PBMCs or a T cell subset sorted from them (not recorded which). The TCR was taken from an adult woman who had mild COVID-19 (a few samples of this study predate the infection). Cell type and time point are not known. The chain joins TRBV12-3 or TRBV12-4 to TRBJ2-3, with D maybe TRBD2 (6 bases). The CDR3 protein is CASSALGGGSTDTQYF. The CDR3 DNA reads TGTGCCAGCAGTGCGCTGGGCGGAGGGAGCACAGATACGCAGTATTTT.